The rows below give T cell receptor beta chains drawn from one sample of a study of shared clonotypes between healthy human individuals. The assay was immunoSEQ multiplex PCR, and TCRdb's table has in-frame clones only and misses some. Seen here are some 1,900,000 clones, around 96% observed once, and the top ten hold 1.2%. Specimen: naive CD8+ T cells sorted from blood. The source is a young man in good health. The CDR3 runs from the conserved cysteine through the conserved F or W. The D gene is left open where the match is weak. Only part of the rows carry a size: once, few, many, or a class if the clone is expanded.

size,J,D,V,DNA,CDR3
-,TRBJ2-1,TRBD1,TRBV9,TGTGCCAGCAGCGGATCCGGGACAGGGCAATACAATGAGCAGTTCTTC,CASSGSGTGQYNEQFF
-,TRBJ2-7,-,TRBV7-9,TGTGCCAGCAGCTTCGGGACGGGATGGGACGAGCAGTACTTC,CASSFGTGWDEQYF
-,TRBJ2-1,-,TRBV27,TGTGCCAGCAGTCCATCGATGTTTTTTTACAATGAGCAGTTCTTC,CASSPSMFFYNEQFF
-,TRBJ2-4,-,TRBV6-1,TGTGCCAGCAGTGAAACCGGCCTATTTATAGCCAAAAACATTCAGTACTTC,CASSETGLFIAKNIQYF
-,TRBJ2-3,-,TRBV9,TGTGCCAGCAGCGGCTCAGTGAGCACAGATACGCAGTATTTT,CASSGSVSTDTQYF
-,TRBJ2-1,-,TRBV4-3,TGCGCCAGCAGCCACGCGGACAGCTCCTACAATGAGCAGTTCTTC,CASSHADSSYNEQFF
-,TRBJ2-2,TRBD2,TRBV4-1,TGCGCCAGCAGCCATGGCCTAGCGGGAGGAGGGGAGCTGTTTTTT,CASSHGLAGGGELFF
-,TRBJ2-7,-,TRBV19,TGTGCCAGTAGTATAGACGGTGAGTCCGAGCAGTACTTC,CASSIDGESEQYF
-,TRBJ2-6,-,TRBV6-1,TGTGCCAGCAGTGATAGACACCGCCGGGCCAACGTCCTGACTTTC,CASSDRHRRANVLTF
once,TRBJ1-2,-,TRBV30,TGTGCCTGGAGTGTAGTTGATAACTATGGCTACACCTTC,CAWSVVDNYGYTF
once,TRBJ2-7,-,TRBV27,TGTGCCAGCAGTTTAGCCCGGGACGGGTCCTACGAGCAGTACTTC,CASSLARDGSYEQYF
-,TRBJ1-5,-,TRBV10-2,TGCGCCAGCAGTGAGTCGACAGACCTTTGGCCCCAGCATTTT,CASSESTDLWPQHF
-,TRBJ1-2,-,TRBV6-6,TGTGCCAGCATAGAGGGGGGCGACTATGGCTACACCTTC,CASIEGGDYGYTF
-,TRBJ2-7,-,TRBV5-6,TGTGCCACCACATGCTACGAGCAGTACTTC,CATTCYEQYF
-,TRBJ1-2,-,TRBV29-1,TGCAGCGCCGATACCGGGGCGCGGTATGGCTACACCTTC,CSADTGARYGYTF
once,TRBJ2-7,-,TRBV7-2,TGTGCCAGCAGCCTTGGACCGATAGTCTACGAGCAGTACTTC,CASSLGPIVYEQYF
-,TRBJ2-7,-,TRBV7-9,TGTGCCAGCAGCCCACTGACAGCTAGTTACGAGCAGTACTTC,CASSPLTASYEQYF
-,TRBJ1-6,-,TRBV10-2,TGCGCCAGCAGTGAGACAGGGACTTCACCCCTCCACTTT,CASSETGTSPLHF
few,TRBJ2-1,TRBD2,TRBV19,TGTGCCAGTAGTAGCTCGTATGGACTAGCGGGAGTTTTCGATGGGTCCTACAATGAGCAGTTCTTC,CASSSSYGLAGVFDGSYNEQFF
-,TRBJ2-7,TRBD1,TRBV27,TGTGCCAGCAGTTCTACAGGGGAATTGGACGAGCAGTACTTC,CASSSTGELDEQYF
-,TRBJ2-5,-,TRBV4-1,TGCGCCAGCAGCCAAGAAGACACCTTGGGGGAGACCCAGTACTTC,CASSQEDTLGETQYF
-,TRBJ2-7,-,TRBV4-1,TGCGCCAGCAGCCTCTCGACTAGCTACGAGCAGTACTTC,CASSLSTSYEQYF
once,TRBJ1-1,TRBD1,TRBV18,TGTGCCAGCTCACCCGGGACAGGGACAAGTACCGTCGGGGAAGCTTTCTTT,CASSPGTGTSTVGEAFF
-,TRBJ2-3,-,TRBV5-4,TGTGCCAGCAGCCCCACAGGGCCAGATACGCAGTATTTT,CASSPTGPDTQYF
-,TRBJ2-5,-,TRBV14,TGTGCCAGCAGCTCCACAGGGATCCAAGAGACCCAGTACTTC,CASSSTGIQETQYF
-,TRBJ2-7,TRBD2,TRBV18,TGTGCCAGCTCACCGAGACTAGGGACTAGCGGATCCTACGAGCAGTACTTC,CASSPRLGTSGSYEQYF
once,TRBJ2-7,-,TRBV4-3,TGCGCCAGCAGCCAAGGCGACAGCTCCTACGAGCAGTACTTC,CASSQGDSSYEQYF
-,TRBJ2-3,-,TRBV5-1,TGCGCCAGCAGCCCAGGGACATTATATACGCAGTATTTT,CASSPGTLYTQYF
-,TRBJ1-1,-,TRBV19,TGTGCCAGTACCCCCACACAGGGTACTGAAGCTTTCTTT,CASTPTQGTEAFF
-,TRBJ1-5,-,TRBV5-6,TGTGCCAGCACCCAATGGTCCTCAGGGGCCGATCAGCCCCAGCATTTT,CASTQWSSGADQPQHF
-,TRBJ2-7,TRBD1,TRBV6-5,TGTGCCAGCAGTTTATGGAGGACAGGGGTTCTGGAGCAGTACTTC,CASSLWRTGVLEQYF
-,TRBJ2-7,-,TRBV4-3,TGCGCCAGCAGCCAAGGGTTGGGTTCCTACGAGCAGTACTTC,CASSQGLGSYEQYF
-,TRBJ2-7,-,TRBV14,TGTGCCAGCAGCGAGGAGAGCTTGTACTCCTACGAGCAGTACTTC,CASSEESLYSYEQYF
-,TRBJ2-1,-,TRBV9,TGTGCCAGCAGCGTAGAAGGGTCGGATGACAATGAGCAGTTCTTC,CASSVEGSDDNEQFF
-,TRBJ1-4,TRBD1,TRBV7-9,TGTGCCAGCAGCCTCGAGGGGGCCACAACTAATGAAAAACTGTTTTTT,CASSLEGATTNEKLFF
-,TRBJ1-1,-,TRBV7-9,TGTGCCAGCAGCTTTGCAGGGATGAACACTGAAGCTTTCTTT,CASSFAGMNTEAFF
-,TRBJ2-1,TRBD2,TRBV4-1,TGCGCCAGCAGCCCCCGGACTAGCGTTAACACCTACAATGAGCAGTTCTTC,CASSPRTSVNTYNEQFF
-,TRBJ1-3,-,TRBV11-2,TGTGCCAGCAGCTCGACGACAGCGAGGGGAAACACCATATATTTT,CASSSTTARGNTIYF
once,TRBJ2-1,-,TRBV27,TGTGCCAGCAGTTTATCGGGGTTGGATGAGCAGTTCTTC,CASSLSGLDEQFF
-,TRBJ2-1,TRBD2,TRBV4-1,TGCGCCAGCAGCCAAGGAAACAGCGGGAACTCCTACAATGAGCAGTTCTTC,CASSQGNSGNSYNEQFF
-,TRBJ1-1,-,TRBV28,TGTGCCAGCGCCGAAGTATACAGGGTTGACACTGAAGCTTTCTTT,CASAEVYRVDTEAFF
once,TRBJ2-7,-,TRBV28,TGTGCCAGCAGTTTTGTAAGCGAGGGCTACGAGCAGTACTTC,CASSFVSEGYEQYF
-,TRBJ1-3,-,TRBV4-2,TGTGCCAGCAGCCAAGAACGGGGTACCTCTGGAAACACCATATATTTT,CASSQERGTSGNTIYF
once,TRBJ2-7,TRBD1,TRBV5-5,TGTGCCAGCAGCTTTGACAGGGTGATTGGCGAGCAGTACTTC,CASSFDRVIGEQYF
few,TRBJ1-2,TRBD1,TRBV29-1,TGCAGCGTTCAGGGACAGGGGCGAAGCGGCTACACCTTC,CSVQGQGRSGYTF